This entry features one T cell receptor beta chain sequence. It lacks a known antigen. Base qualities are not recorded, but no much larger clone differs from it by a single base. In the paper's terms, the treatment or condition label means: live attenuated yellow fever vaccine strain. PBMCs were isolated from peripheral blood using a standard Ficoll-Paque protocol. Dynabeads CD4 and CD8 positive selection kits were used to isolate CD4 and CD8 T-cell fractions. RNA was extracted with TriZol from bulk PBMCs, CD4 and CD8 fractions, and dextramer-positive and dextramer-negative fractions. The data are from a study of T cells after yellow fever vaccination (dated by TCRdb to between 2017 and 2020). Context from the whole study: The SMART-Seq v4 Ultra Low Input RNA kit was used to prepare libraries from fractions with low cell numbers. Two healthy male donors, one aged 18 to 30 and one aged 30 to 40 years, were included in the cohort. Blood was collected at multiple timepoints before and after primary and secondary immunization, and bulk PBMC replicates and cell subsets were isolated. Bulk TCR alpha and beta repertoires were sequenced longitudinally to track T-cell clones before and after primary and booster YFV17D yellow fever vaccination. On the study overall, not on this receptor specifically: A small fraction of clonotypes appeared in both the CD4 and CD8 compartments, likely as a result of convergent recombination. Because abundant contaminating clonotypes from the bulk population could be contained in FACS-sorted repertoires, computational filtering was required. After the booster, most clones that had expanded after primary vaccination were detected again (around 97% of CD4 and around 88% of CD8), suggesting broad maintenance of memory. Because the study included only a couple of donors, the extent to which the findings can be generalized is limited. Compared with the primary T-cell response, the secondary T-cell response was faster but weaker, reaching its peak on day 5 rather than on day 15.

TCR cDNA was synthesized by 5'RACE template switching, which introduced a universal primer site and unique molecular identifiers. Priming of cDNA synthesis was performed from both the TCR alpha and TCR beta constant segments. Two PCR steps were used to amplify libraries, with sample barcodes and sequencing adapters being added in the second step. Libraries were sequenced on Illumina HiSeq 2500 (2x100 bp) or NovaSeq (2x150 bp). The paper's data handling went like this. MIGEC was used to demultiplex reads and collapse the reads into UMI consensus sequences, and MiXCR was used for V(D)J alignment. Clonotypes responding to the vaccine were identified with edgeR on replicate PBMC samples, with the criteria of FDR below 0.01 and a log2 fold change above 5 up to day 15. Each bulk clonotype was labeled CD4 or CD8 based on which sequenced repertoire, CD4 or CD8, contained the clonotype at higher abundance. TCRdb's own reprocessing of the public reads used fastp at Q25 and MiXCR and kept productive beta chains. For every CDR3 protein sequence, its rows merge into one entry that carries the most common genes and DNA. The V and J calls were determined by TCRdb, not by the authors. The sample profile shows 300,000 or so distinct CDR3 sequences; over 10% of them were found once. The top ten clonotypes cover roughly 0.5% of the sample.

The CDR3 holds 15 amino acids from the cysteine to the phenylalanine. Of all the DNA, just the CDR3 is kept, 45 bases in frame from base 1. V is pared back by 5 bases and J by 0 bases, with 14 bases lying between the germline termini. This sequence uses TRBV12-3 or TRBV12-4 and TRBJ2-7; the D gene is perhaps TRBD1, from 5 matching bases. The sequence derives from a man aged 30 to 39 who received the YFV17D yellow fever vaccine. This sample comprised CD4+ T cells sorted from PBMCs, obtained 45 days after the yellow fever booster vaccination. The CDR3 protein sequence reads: CASSPYGATSYEQYF. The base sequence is TGTGCCAGCAGTCCTTATGGGGCGACCTCCTACGAGCAGTACTTC.